This T cell receptor (beta chain) emerged from a study of blood T cell repertoires in COVID-19. Turning to the study itself: PBMCs, B-cell-depleted T cells, or T cells were the source of the cDNA or gDNA that made up the material.

TCRdb's table, derived via immunoSEQ multiplex PCR, lists solely in-frame clones and lacks some. The profile shows 350,000 to 400,000 clones, approximately 89% of them singletons. Germline CDR1 is MNHEY and CDR2 is SMNVEV (reference sequence). V was pared by 3 bases and J by 6 bases, with 13 bases of the junction left unmatched. The CDR3 contains 17 residues. The clonotype comes from a woman aged 25 to 45 who had recovered from COVID-19. The sequenced sample was PBMCs or T cells enriched from blood (not recorded which). This chain links TRBV27 with TRBJ1-4, with 7 bases lining up with TRBD1. CDR3 amino acids: CASSFGRTGHHYEKLFF. The CDR3 nucleotides read TGTGCCAGCAGTTTCGGACGGACAGGACACCATTATGAAAAACTGTTTTTT.